Each of the 12 T cell receptor beta chains below was sequenced from the same sample in a study of T cells in Graves' hyperthyroidism and ophthalmopathy. The CDR3 regions of TCR beta were amplified from RNA transcripts. An initial round of RT-PCR targeting the TCR CDR3 relied on the HTBI primer set. TCRdb reanalysed the multiplex PCR reads using MiXCR and keeps one entry per CDR3 protein. The table records around 340,000 distinct CDR3 sequences, 14% of them present only once. The sequencing input was blood. These receptors were taken from a woman aged 30 to 39 with Graves' hyperthyroidism.

This clonotype was counted ten times or more. This chain connects TRBV20-1 to TRBJ1-1; D is possibly TRBD1 (5 bases). The V end was cut by 6 bases, the J end by 8 bases, with 13 bases between. Germline values: CDR1 DFQATT, CDR2 SNEGSKA (reference sequence). The CDR3 extends over 11 amino acids. DNA for the CDR3: TGCAGTGCCCTGGACATGGAAGAAGCTTTCTTT. It specifies CSALDMEEAFF.

This clonotype was picked up a small number of times. This chain links TRBV5-6 with TRBJ2-5, with TRBD2 matching 8 bases. The CDR3 extends over 14 amino acids. The trim removed 2 bases at V and 4 bases at J, leaving 4 bases unmatched. Germline assignment: CDR1 SGHDT and CDR2 YYEEEE. CDR3 residues: CASSFSGSRETQYF. In DNA, the CDR3 is TGTGCCAGCAGCTTCAGCGGGAGTAGAGAGACCCAGTACTTC. Complete variable domain (other parts from reference TRBV5-6 and TRBJ2-5): DAGVTQSPTHLIKTRGQQVTLRCSPKSGHDTVSWYQQALGQGPQFIFQYYEEEERQRGNFPDRFSGHQFPNYSSELNVNALLLGDSALYLCASSFSGSRETQYFGPGTRLLVL.

This clonotype was counted at least ten times. V gene TRBV3-1 combines with J gene TRBJ2-2, with D possibly being TRBD2 (6 bases). V gave up 1 base and J gave up 5 bases, with 14 bases separating them. The CDR3 is 16 amino acids. The germline V gene encodes CDR1 LGHDT and CDR2 YNNKEL (reference sequence). The CDR3 bases are TGTGCCAGCAGCCAAGGAGGGAGGAGAAGGACCGGGGAGCTGTTTTTT. The encoded protein is CASSQGGRRRTGELFF.

In its sample, this clonotype was seen many times. V gene TRBV28 combines with J gene TRBJ2-1; 7 nucleotides match TRBD2. CDR1 and CDR2 (germline): MDHEN, SYDVKM. Trimming removed 2 bases from V and 3 bases from J; junction bases left unmatched: 4. This CDR3 contains 15 residues. CDR3 protein: CASSLRSGNYNEQFF. The CDR3 nucleotides read TGTGCCAGCAGTTTACGGAGCGGGAACTACAATGAGCAGTTCTTC.

In this sample, this clonotype turned up many times. The chain carries TRBV28 and TRBJ1-4, with D maybe TRBD1 (5 bases). Germline CDR1 MDHEN, CDR2 SYDVKM. V lost 6 bases to trimming and J lost 6 bases, with 17 bases between them. The CDR3 has 15 residues. The CDR3 reads CASSPSGPGDEKLFF. The DNA of the CDR3 is TGTGCCAGCAGCCCATCAGGGCCTGGGGATGAAAAACTGTTTTTT.

This clonotype has more than one count but fewer than ten. This sequence joins TRBV20-1 and TRBJ2-5; D might be TRBD2 (6 bases). Germline V gene sequence: CDR1 DFQATT, CDR2 SNEGSKA (reference sequence). This CDR3 comprises 15 residues. V shed 4 bases and J shed 4 bases, with 19 bases lying between them. CDR3: CSATDYSETPETQYF. The DNA of the CDR3 is TGCAGTGCTACGGACTATAGCGAAACCCCAGAGACCCAGTACTTC.

In this sample, this clonotype turned up many times. This chain links TRBV6-1 with TRBJ1-2, with D maybe TRBD1 (5 bases). V lost 8 bases, J lost 7 bases, and 20 bases lay in between. The germline V gene has CDR1 MNHNS and CDR2 SASEGT. The CDR3 sequence is 14 residues long. CDR3 DNA sequence: TGTGCCAGCGGGACGGCCCCGACAAAAATTGGCTACACCTTC. It yields the protein CASGTAPTKIGYTF.

The V and J genes are TRBV18 and TRBJ2-3; 9 bases agree with TRBD1. The CDR3 covers 15 residues. Germline V gives CDR1 KGHSH, CDR2 LQKENI. V gave up 6 bases and J gave up 0 bases; unmatched junction bases: 4. The CDR3 region has the DNA TGTGCCAGCTCCCACAGGGGGCCTAGCACAGATACGCAGTATTTT. It codes for CASSHRGPSTDTQYF.

The genes are TRBV6-5 and TRBJ2-7; D might be TRBD1 (5 bases). With 0 bases removed from V and 0 bases from J, the gap between germline ends came to 15 bases. The CDR3 spans 17 residues. Germline assignment: CDR1 MNHEY and CDR2 SVGAGI. CDR3 sequence reads: CASSYSTKSQGSYEQYF. The DNA for the CDR3 is TGTGCCAGCAGTTACTCGACCAAATCCCAGGGCTCCTACGAGCAGTACTTC.

This clonotype turned up a few times. The chain carries TRBV7-9 and TRBJ2-3; TRBD1 is a possible D gene (6 bases). CDR1 and CDR2 (germline): SEHNR, FQNEAQ (reference sequence). This CDR3 has 14 residues. Between the trimmed V and J ends, which lost 6 bases and 4 bases, there was a span of 14 bases. CDR3 sequence: CASRSTRGPDTQYF. CDR3 DNA: TGTGCCAGCAGGTCCACCAGGGGTCCAGATACGCAGTATTTT.

The V call is TRBV6-1, the J call TRBJ1-6; tentative D call: TRBD1 (6 bases). The V end was cut by 6 bases, the J end by 4 bases, with 13 bases between. CDR1 and CDR2 from the germline V gene are MNHNS and SASEGT. The CDR3 totals 15 residues. The CDR3 is CASRPGTPYNSPLHF. The CDR3 bases are TGTGCCAGCAGGCCCGGGACACCTTATAATTCACCCCTCCACTTT.

This clonotype was seen ten or more times. This chain uses TRBV6-2 or TRBV6-3 with TRBJ2-3; D unresolved. The V end was cut by 4 bases, the J end by 0 bases, with 11 bases between. The CDR3 contains 15 residues. Germline V gives CDR1 MNHEY, CDR2 SVGEGT. CDR3 bases: TGTGCCAGCAGTTCCTCGGTGGCCAGCACAGATACGCAGTATTTT. Translated: CASSSSVASTDTQYF.